This TCR beta chain derives from a study of blood T cell repertoires in COVID-19 (TCRdb year 2020). Regarding the research as a whole: Samples from collaborators originated in the United States, Italy and Spain and spanned both the acute and convalescent phases of COVID-19. Where available, HLA class I and class II types were obtained from metadata supplied by the sample provider rather than from assay-based typing. Sample metadata almost always included a de-identified subject ID, COVID-19 status, age in years and sex. The dataset comprised deeply sampled blood TCRbeta repertoires from subjects exposed to, actively infected with, or recovered from COVID-19. The samples were drawn from the first 160 participants of the ongoing ImmuneRACE study and from 1,254 subjects provided by 6 global collaborators. A freely available public database, intended as a resource for researchers studying the immune response to SARS-CoV-2, is where the repertoires were released. The prospective study material was composed of cDNA or gDNA derived from T cells, B-cell-depleted T cells, or PBMCs. Overall study outcomes, separate from this receptor: The amount of clinical and demographic metadata varied by source and participant and was provided uncurated.

Concerning this clone: The antigen it binds to is not known. No much larger clone exists at a distance of one base, and base qualities are not known.

TCRbeta CDR3 regions were amplified from genomic DNA by means of the immunoSEQ Assay, a bias-controlled multiplex PCR. On the study's bioinformatics: The number of nucleated cells in each sample was estimated by amplification of reference gene primers within the assay. Sequence reads were collapsed and filtered to measure the absolute abundance of every unique TCRbeta CDR3 rearrangement. For each sample, productive Simpson clonality was calculated as the square root of Simpson's diversity index over productive rearrangements. Held by TCRdb, this immuneACCESS table contains in-frame sequences only and omits some clones. Under half of the omission traces to an unresolved V gene where checked; the cause of the rest is unknown. That table supplies the V and J calls and clone size; D and trimming were determined from the DNA. This sample has over 200,000 clones in its table, and 80% to 95% of those were observed once. 2% to 3% of the sample is held by the ten biggest clonotypes.

Looking up the germline V gene yields CDR1 SGHAT and CDR2 FQNNGV. Reading from cysteine to phenylalanine, the CDR3 counts 15 amino acids. Only the CDR3 region is kept as DNA, spanning 45 bases read in frame from base 1. V is clipped by 4 bases and J by 4 bases, and the sequence between their germline boundaries is 16 bases long. One collaborating source in Seattle enrolled patients while the patients were actively infected and followed the patients over time throughout the course of disease. Whole blood was collected in K2EDTA tubes by collaborating institutions according to the institutions' own protocols. Collaborator samples were shipped for TCRbeta analysis as frozen whole blood, isolated PBMCs, or DNA extracted from either sample type.

The sequence joins TRBV11-2 to TRBJ1-2; the D gene cannot be resolved reliably. The sequence was collected from a person aged 18 to 30 with COVID-19, enrolled during active disease. Material: peripheral blood. The CDR3 reads as follows: CASSSPGEGSYGYTF. The DNA reads as follows: TGTGCCAGCAGCTCCCCCGGAGAGGGAAGCTATGGCTACACCTTC.